This T cell receptor beta chain was captured in a study of blood T cell repertoires in COVID-19. V was trimmed by 5 bases and J by 1 base, leaving 10 bases between them. Germline V CDR1 and CDR2: SGHAT, FQDESV (reference sequence). The CDR3 length is 14 residues. Per the original methods: Amplifying reference gene primers gave estimates of nucleated cell counts. Profiled with immunoSEQ multiplex PCR; TCRdb holds only in-frame clones, not every one. V and J calls and clone size come straight from that table; D and trimming were deduced from the DNA. The sample lists tens of thousands of clones; about 86% were seen once.

This clonotype was sampled from an elderly woman in a cohort sampled during active or convalescent COVID-19. The sample consisted of peripheral blood. The rearrangement links TRBV11-1 to TRBJ2-3; perhaps TRBD2 as D (5 bases). As DNA, the CDR3 is TGTGCCAGCAGCGCACGGGATGGCACAGATACGCAGTATTTT. The encoded protein is CASSARDGTDTQYF.